The 32 T cell receptor beta chains given below trace back to one sample, sequenced in a study of T cells in Graves' hyperthyroidism and ophthalmopathy. Regions amplified from RNA transcripts were the TCR beta CDR3 regions. Initially, a first-round RT-PCR of the TCR CDR3 employed the HTBI primer set. TCRdb fed the multiplex PCR reads into MiXCR, producing one record per CDR3 protein. Among about 290,000 distinct CDR3 sequences listed, about 15% were seen once. Source material: blood. The receptor source for this set is a woman between 55 and 75 years old with Graves' ophthalmopathy.

There are many counts of this clonotype. The CDR3 DNA reads as TGCAGTGCTAAAAGCGGACAGGGGGCGCGGAACACTGAAGCTTTCTTT. Translation gives CSAKSGQGARNTEAFF. The chain employs TRBV20-1 and TRBJ1-1, with 11 bases lining up with TRBD1. In germline, CDR1 is DFQATT, CDR2 SNEGSKA (reference sequence). V was pared by 4 bases and J by 1 base, with 8 bases of the junction left unmatched. The CDR3 runs 16 residues.

This clonotype was recorded many times. This chain links TRBV5-8 with TRBJ1-2; 8 nucleotides align to TRBD1. Germline V CDR1 and CDR2: SGHTS, YDEGEE. The CDR3 has 14 amino acids. After removal of 3 bases from V and 8 bases from J, the junction contained 9 bases not matched to a gene. CDR3 sequence reads: CASSSYRDRKGYTF. CDR3 sequence (DNA): TGTGCCAGCAGCTCTTACCGGGACAGGAAAGGCTACACCTTC.

This clonotype showed up many times. The rearrangement joins TRBV7-2 to TRBJ1-6; 7 positions agree with TRBD1. Germline V gene data show CDR1 as SGHTA and CDR2 as FQGNSA. The CDR3 contains 15 residues. V lost 3 bases to trimming and J lost 7 bases; unmatched junction nucleotides: 6. The CDR3 DNA reads as TGTGCCAGCAGCTTCAACCCAGGGGGAAATTCACCCCTCCACTTT. This gives the protein CASSFNPGGNSPLHF.

This clonotype was picked up many times. The rearrangement uses TRBV11-1 and TRBJ2-2; 8 bases match TRBD1. V was clipped by 4 bases and J by 7 bases; unmatched bases: 8. Germline CDR1 and CDR2: SGHAT and FQDESV (reference sequence). This CDR3 is 15 amino acids long. Here the CDR3 reads CASSYTDRDNGELFF. In DNA form, the CDR3 reads TGTGCCAGCAGCTACACGGACAGGGATAACGGGGAGCTGTTTTTT.

Many counts were recorded for this clonotype. The chain carries TRBV16 and TRBJ1-5; no clear D gene. Trimming shortened V by 2 bases and J by 9 bases, and 8 bases separated the two germline ends. Germline loops: CDR1 KGHSY, CDR2 FQNENV. The length of the CDR3 is 12 residues. Written as DNA, the CDR3 is TGTGCCAGCAGCCAAGGGATTTGGCCCCAGCATTTT. It codes for CASSQGIWPQHF.

The chain carries TRBV7-3 and TRBJ2-3; TRBD1 matches at 11 bases. The CDR3 has 16 amino acids. After removal of 4 bases from V and 4 bases from J, the junction contained 7 bases not matched to a gene. Germline CDR1 and CDR2: SGHTA and FQGTGA. The CDR3 sequence: CASSSRTGGTSDTQYF. The CDR3 DNA reads TGTGCCAGCAGCTCACGGACAGGGGGCACATCAGATACGCAGTATTTT.

This clonotype was detected ten times or more. The V gene is TRBV12-3 or TRBV12-4, the J gene TRBJ1-1; 7 bases map to TRBD1. The CDR3 extends over 15 amino acids. V shed 5 bases, J shed 1 base, and the junction held 7 bases outside the gene matches. CDR3 nucleotides: TGTGCCAGCAGTGGCCGACAGGGTGGGAACACTGAAGCTTTCTTT. It translates to CASSGRQGGNTEAFF.

The rearrangement uses TRBV9 and TRBJ2-3; possibly TRBD1 or TRBD2 for D (6 bases each). Germline V gene data show CDR1 as SGDLS and CDR2 as YYNGEE. CDR3 length equals 15 residues. V dropped 4 bases and J dropped 4 bases, with 16 bases sitting between them. The CDR3 loop is CASSKEGGVADTQYF. The CDR3 nucleotides are TGTGCCAGCAGCAAGGAGGGGGGCGTAGCAGATACGCAGTATTTT.

There are many counts of this clonotype. The chain combines TRBV5-1 with TRBJ2-2; possible D gene TRBD2, 5 bases. The germline V gene encodes CDR1 SGHRS and CDR2 YFSETQ. This CDR3 has 15 amino acids. V was shortened by 3 bases and J by 0 bases, with 9 bases between the two germline ends. This CDR3 is CASSYGGSNTGELFF. CDR3 coding DNA: TGCGCCAGCAGCTACGGCGGGTCGAACACCGGGGAGCTGTTTTTT.

This clonotype was detected ten times or more. The rearrangement links TRBV6-2 or TRBV6-3 to TRBJ2-1, with D possibly matching TRBD2 (5 bases). The CDR3 has 13 residues. Germline V gives CDR1 MNHEY, CDR2 SVGEGT. The V end lost 2 bases, the J end lost 7 bases, and 9 bases lay between the germline ends. The CDR3 DNA reads TGTGCCAGCAGTTACGAACTAGTGAATGAGCAGTTCTTC. Its translation: CASSYELVNEQFF.

A word on this clonotype: A much larger clonotype is one base distant, so this may be a read error. No conserved phenylalanine or tryptophan ends this CDR3, so it is likely a read error. This chain links TRBV12-3 or TRBV12-4 with TRBJ2-5; the D gene is possibly TRBD1 (6 bases). Trimming shortened V by 7 bases and J by 4 bases, and 16 bases separated the two germline ends. CDR3 size: 14 residues. The CDR3 loop reads CASTETGSPETQYS. The CDR3 DNA reads TGTGCCAGCACCGAAACAGGGTCTCCAGAGACCCAGTACTCC.

At least ten counts were recorded for this clonotype. CDR3 region: CASSYTLSSGANVLTF. CDR3 bases: TGTGCCAGCAGTTACACCCTGTCGTCTGGGGCCAACGTCCTGACTTTC. V usage is TRBV6-2 or TRBV6-3 and J usage is TRBJ2-6; D gene unclear. Trimming removed 2 bases from V and 1 base from J, with 9 bases in between. The CDR3 is 16 residues long. Germline-derived CDR1 and CDR2 are MNHEY and SVGEGT.

This clonotype was detected many times. This chain links TRBV5-1 with TRBJ1-5; TRBD1 matches at 8 bases. Trimming took 7 bases from V and 0 from J; bases not matched to a gene: 3. The length of the CDR3 is 14 residues. Germline V gene lookup returns CDR1 SGHRS and CDR2 YFSETQ. CDR3 sequence: CASATGDSNQPQHF. The CDR3 nucleotides are TGCGCCAGCGCGACAGGGGATAGCAATCAGCCCCAGCATTTT. The full variable domain, rest sourced from reference TRBV5-1 and TRBJ1-5, is KAGVTQTPRYLIKTRGQQVTLSCSPISGHRSVSWYQQTPGQGLQFLFEYFSETQRNKGNFPGRFSGRQFSNSRSEMNVSTLELGDSALYLCASATGDSNQPQHFGDGTRLSIL.

This clonotype was detected many times. The CDR3 bases are TGCAGCGTTGGCGGGGGCAGAGATCAGCCCCAGCATTTT. It translates to CSVGGGRDQPQHF. This chain links TRBV29-1 with TRBJ1-5; TRBD1 might be the D (6 bases). V lost 4 bases, J lost 5 bases, and 12 bases lay in between. The CDR3 is 13 amino acids. Germline CDR1 reads SQVTM; CDR2 reads ANQGSEA. The full variable domain, its missing parts supplied by reference TRBV29-1 and TRBJ1-5, is SAVISQKPSRDICQRGTSLTIQCQVDSQVTMMFWYRQQPGQSLTLIATANQGSEATYESGFVIDKFPISRPNLTFSTLTVSNMSPEDSSIYLCSVGGGRDQPQHFGDGTRLSIL.

Regarding this clonotype: A much larger clone differs from this one at a single base, so this may be a read error. The CDR3 protein is CASSTTVTGTYTDTQYF. As DNA, the CDR3 is TGTGCCAGCAGTACTACCGTGACAGGGACCTACACAGATACGCAGTATTTT. V gene TRBV6-5 combines with J gene TRBJ2-3; 7 positions match TRBD1. This CDR3 is built from 17 residues. V lost 5 bases to trimming and J lost 2 bases; unmatched junction nucleotides: 13. The germline V gene has CDR1 MNHEY and CDR2 SVGAGI.

This clonotype has ten or more counts. The chain employs TRBV24-1 and TRBJ2-1, with 7 bases that match TRBD1. V trimming: 4 bases; J trimming: 1 base; junction bases outside the gene matches: 6. CDR3 length: 16 amino acids. CDR1 KGHDR and CDR2 SFDVKD come from the germline V gene. The CDR3 is CATSDNTGVSYNEQFF. CDR3 coding DNA: TGTGCCACCAGTGACAATACAGGGGTTTCCTACAATGAGCAGTTCTTC.

This clonotype is a singleton in its sample. The CDR3 end shows no conserved phenylalanine or tryptophan, and so a read error is likely. This sequence joins TRBV6-2 or TRBV6-3 and TRBJ1-1; the D is unclear. The V gene's germline CDR1 is MNHEY and CDR2 SVGEGT. The V and J ends lost 2 bases and 1 base respectively, with 5 bases between them. CDR3 length: 13 residues. DNA of the CDR3: TGTGCCAGCAGTTACGCACAGAACACTGAAGCTTTCTTG. Its translation: CASSYAQNTEAFL.

The chain uses TRBV20-1 and TRBJ2-5, with D possibly called TRBD1 or TRBD2 (5 bases each). Between the trimmed V and J ends, which lost 4 bases and 1 base, there was a span of 10 bases. The CDR3 has 13 amino acids. Germline lookup yields CDR1 DFQATT and CDR2 SNEGSKA (reference sequence). CDR3 DNA: TGCAGTGCTACCGGGACCGTCCAAGAGACCCAGTACTTC. Its translation: CSATGTVQETQYF.

J is TRBJ2-3 and V is TRBV6-2 or TRBV6-3; D not resolved. Trimming took 2 bases from V and 2 from J, leaving 14 bases between them. Germline V gene lookup returns CDR1 MNHEY and CDR2 SVGEGT. The CDR3 is 16 residues long. Here the CDR3 reads CASSYNQQPHTDTQYF. The CDR3 DNA reads TGTGCCAGCAGTTACAATCAGCAGCCCCACACAGATACGCAGTATTTT.

This clonotype was detected a few times. This chain connects TRBV5-1 to TRBJ1-4; perhaps TRBD1 as D (5 bases). Trimming stripped 2 bases from V and 6 bases from J, with 8 bases between. CDR1 is SGHRS and CDR2 is YFSETQ in the germline V gene. The CDR3 runs to 13 residues. This CDR3 is CASSFGGDEKLFF. CDR3 nucleotide sequence: TGCGCCAGCAGCTTTGGGGGGGATGAAAAACTGTTTTTT.

There are many counts of this clonotype. The V gene is TRBV7-2, the J gene TRBJ2-5; possible D gene TRBD1, 5 bases. CDR1 SGHTA and CDR2 FQGNSA come from the germline V gene. V shed 1 base and J shed 13 bases, with 13 bases lying between them. The CDR3 loop spans 12 amino acids. The CDR3 nucleotides read TGTGCCAGCAGCTTAGAGGCCGGAACAGGGTACTTC. This gives the protein CASSLEAGTGYF.

The chain recombines TRBV10-3 with TRBJ2-1; TRBD2 aligns across 8 bases. The CDR3 covers 16 residues. J gave up 6 bases and V 3 bases, and 10 bases lay outside the gene matches. Germline V gene data show CDR1 as ENHRY and CDR2 as SYGVKD. CDR3 sequence: CAISDERSGRGNEQFF. In DNA, the CDR3 is TGTGCCATCAGTGATGAGAGGAGCGGGAGAGGCAATGAGCAGTTCTTC.

At least ten counts were recorded for this clonotype. The chain combines TRBV2 with TRBJ2-1; 7 nucleotides line up with TRBD2. The CDR3 runs 15 residues. The germline gives CDR1 SNHLY, CDR2 FYNNEI. After removal of 3 bases from V and 2 bases from J, the junction contained 4 bases not matched to a gene. For the CDR3, the DNA is TGTGCCAGCAGTGAGTTGGGGGGGGCCTACAATGAGCAGTTCTTC. Its protein is CASSELGGAYNEQFF.

V is TRBV7-2 and J is TRBJ1-3, with D maybe TRBD1 (6 bases). V was clipped by 4 bases and J by 11 bases, with 18 bases between them. Germline loops: CDR1 SGHTA, CDR2 FQGNSA. This CDR3 comprises 14 residues. CDR3 DNA: TGTGCCAGCAGCTCCACTCGGGGACATCCGGCCATATATTTT. Encoded protein: CASSSTRGHPAIYF.

Turning to this clonotype: With a much larger clone just one base away, this may be a read error. The J gene is TRBJ1-1, the V gene TRBV7-9, with a tentative D call TRBD1 (5 bases). Germline lookup yields CDR1 SEHNR and CDR2 FQNEAQ (reference sequence). This CDR3 has 14 residues. The CDR3 sequence is CASSLLGELTEASF. CDR3 nucleotide sequence: TGTGCCAGCAGCTTATTGGGGGAGTTAACTGAAGCTTCCTTT.

The J gene is TRBJ1-3, the V gene TRBV7-6, with D possibly matching TRBD1 (6 bases). V gave up 1 base and J gave up 3 bases, with 13 bases separating them. Germline loops: CDR1 SGHVS, CDR2 FNYEAQ. This CDR3 comprises 16 residues. The CDR3 here is CASSLEAGAHGNTIYF. The CDR3 DNA follows: TGTGCCAGCAGCTTAGAGGCAGGGGCGCATGGAAACACCATATATTTT.

This clonotype was seen many times. The gene calls are TRBV2 and TRBJ2-5; the match to TRBD2 covers 16 bases. Per germline, CDR1 SNHLY and CDR2 FYNNEI. V lost 7 bases to trimming and J lost 4 bases; unmatched junction nucleotides: 6. The CDR3 runs 16 residues. The CDR3 here is CASITGTSGRGETQYF. For the CDR3, the DNA is TGTGCCAGCATCACCGGGACTAGCGGGAGGGGAGAGACCCAGTACTTC.

This clonotype was recorded many times. This chain connects TRBV2 to TRBJ1-5; 10 bases map to TRBD1. The CDR3 extends over 13 amino acids. V lost 8 bases and J lost 7; bases outside the gene matches: 5. Germline lookup yields CDR1 SNHLY and CDR2 FYNNEI. CDR3 amino acids: CASDRGHGQPQHF. As DNA, the CDR3 is TGTGCCAGCGACAGGGGGCATGGGCAGCCCCAGCATTTT.

In this sample, this clonotype turned up a few times. The chain couples TRBV19 to TRBJ1-4, with 7 bases matching TRBD1. Germline-derived CDR1 and CDR2 are LNHDA and SQIVND (reference sequence). This CDR3 comprises 17 residues. The J segment lost 4 bases and the V segment lost 5 bases, leaving 13 bases of the junction unmatched. This CDR3 is CASSVRDSEFLNEKLFF. Written as DNA, the CDR3 is TGTGCCAGTAGTGTCCGGGACAGCGAGTTCCTTAATGAAAAACTGTTTTTT.

This clonotype was recorded only once. The chain carries TRBV27 and TRBJ2-1; D remains ambiguous. V shed 5 bases and J shed 6 bases, with 17 bases lying between them. The length of the CDR3 is 15 residues. Looked up from germline, CDR1 is MNHEY and CDR2 is SMNVEV (reference sequence). CDR3 bases: TGTGCCAGCAGTATACTAACCGAGCTTACCAATGAGCAGTTCTTC. Protein product: CASSILTELTNEQFF.

Ten or more counts support this clonotype. V usage is TRBV7-6 and J usage is TRBJ2-3; TRBD2 is a possible D gene (5 bases). From germline, CDR1 is SGHVS and CDR2 FNYEAQ. This CDR3 has 14 residues. V lost 2 bases and J 2 bases, leaving 8 bases between the germline ends. CDR3 sequence (DNA): TGTGCCAGCAGCTTACGTAGCGACACAGATACGCAGTATTTT. Protein sequence: CASSLRSDTDTQYF.

This clonotype was recorded at least ten times. The chain has TRBV2 and TRBJ2-3; TRBD1 aligns across 7 bases. CDR1 and CDR2 (germline): SNHLY, FYNNEI. CDR3 size: 17 residues. After removal of 6 bases from V and 4 bases from J, the junction contained 16 bases not matched to a gene. The CDR3 DNA is TGTGCCAGCAGCCAGGGACAGCAGTTTAGGGTGTCAGATACGCAGTATTTT. Encoded protein: CASSQGQQFRVSDTQYF. The variable domain in full, with the rest retrieved from reference TRBV2 and TRBJ2-3, is EPEVTQTPSHQVTQMGQEVILRCVPISNHLYFYWYRQILGQKVEFLVSFYNNEISEKSEIFDDQFSVERPDGSNFTLKIRSTKLEDSAMYFCASSQGQQFRVSDTQYFGPGTRLTVL.